The next 5 T cell receptor beta chains were all read from a single sample in a study of blood T cell repertoires in COVID-19. Repertoires were generated with immunoSEQ multiplex PCR, while TCRdb's copy carries only in-frame clones and drops some. The sample yields under 45,000 clones, about 90% seen once. Input material: peripheral blood. Every receptor here comes from a woman aged 80 or older in a cohort sampled during active or convalescent COVID-19.

This sequence joins TRBV11-3 and TRBJ2-3, with 7 bases that match TRBD1. With V trimmed by 6 bases and J by 0 bases, 9 bases remained unmatched. CDR1 is SGHNT and CDR2 is YENEEA in the germline V gene. This CDR3 spans 16 amino acids. The CDR3 sequence: CASRRQGKTSTDTQYF. As DNA, the CDR3 is TGTGCCAGCAGGCGACAGGGCAAAACTAGCACAGATACGCAGTATTTT.

The chain is built from TRBV15 and TRBJ2-5; 7 positions agree with TRBD2. The CDR3 has 14 residues. The V gene's germline CDR1 is LNHNV and CDR2 YYDKDF (reference sequence). The V segment lost 6 bases and the J segment 4 bases; nucleotides outside the gene matches: 8. Written as DNA, the CDR3 is TGTGCCACCAGAGCGGGGACCGCCGGAGAGACCCAGTACTTC. This translates into CATRAGTAGETQYF.

The chain couples TRBV5-1 to TRBJ2-3, with 8 nucleotides matching TRBD2. CDR1 is SGHRS, CDR2 YFSETQ, per germline. V was clipped by 2 bases and J by 0 bases; unmatched bases: 8. The CDR3 covers 17 residues. The chain's CDR3 is CASSFMNSGVSTDTQYF. CDR3 coding DNA: TGCGCCAGCAGCTTTATGAATAGCGGGGTAAGCACAGATACGCAGTATTTT. Full variable domain (missing parts from reference TRBV5-1 and TRBJ2-3): KAGVTQTPRYLIKTRGQQVTLSCSPISGHRSVSWYQQTPGQGLQFLFEYFSETQRNKGNFPGRFSGRQFSNSRSEMNVSTLELGDSALYLCASSFMNSGVSTDTQYFGPGTRLTVL.

This clone has only one observation. The CDR3 sequence is CASSLSASGRGNSPLHF. The CDR3 DNA reads TGTGCCAGCAGTTTATCGGCCTCCGGGAGGGGGAATTCACCCCTCCACTTT. This chain joins TRBV27 and TRBJ1-6; tentatively, D is TRBD1 (6 bases). V was clipped by 0 bases and J by 7 bases, with 16 bases between them. This CDR3 has 17 residues. The germline V gene encodes CDR1 MNHEY and CDR2 SMNVEV (reference sequence).

The chain joins TRBV6-1 to TRBJ2-7; D possibly corresponds to TRBD1 (5 bases). Germline-derived CDR1 and CDR2 are MNHNS and SASEGT. The V and J ends lost 1 base and 6 bases respectively, with 13 bases between them. This CDR3 is built from 14 residues. The CDR3 region is CASSEEGRVAEQYF. DNA for the CDR3: TGTGCCAGCAGTGAAGAGGGCAGGGTCGCCGAGCAGTACTTC.